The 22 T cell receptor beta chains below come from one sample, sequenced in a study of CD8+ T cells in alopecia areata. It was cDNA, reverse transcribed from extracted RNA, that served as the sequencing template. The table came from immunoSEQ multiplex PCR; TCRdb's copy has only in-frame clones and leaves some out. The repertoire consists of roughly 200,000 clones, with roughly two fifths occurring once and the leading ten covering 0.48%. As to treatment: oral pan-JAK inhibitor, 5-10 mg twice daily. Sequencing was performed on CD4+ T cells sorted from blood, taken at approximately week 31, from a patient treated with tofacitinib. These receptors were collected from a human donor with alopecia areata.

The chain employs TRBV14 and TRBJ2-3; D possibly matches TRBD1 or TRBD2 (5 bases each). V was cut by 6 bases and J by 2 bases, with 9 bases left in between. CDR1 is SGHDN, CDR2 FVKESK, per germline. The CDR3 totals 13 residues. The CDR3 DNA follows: TGTGCCAGCAGGAGGGGCAACACAGATACGCAGTATTTT. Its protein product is CASRRGNTDTQYF.

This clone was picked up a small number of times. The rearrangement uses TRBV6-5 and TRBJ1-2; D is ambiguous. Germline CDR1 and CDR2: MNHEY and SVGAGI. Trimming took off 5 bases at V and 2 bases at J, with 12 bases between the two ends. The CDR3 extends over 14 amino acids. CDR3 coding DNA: TGTGCCAGCAGTATTGGGTTGAAAAACTATGGCTACACCTTC. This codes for CASSIGLKNYGYTF.

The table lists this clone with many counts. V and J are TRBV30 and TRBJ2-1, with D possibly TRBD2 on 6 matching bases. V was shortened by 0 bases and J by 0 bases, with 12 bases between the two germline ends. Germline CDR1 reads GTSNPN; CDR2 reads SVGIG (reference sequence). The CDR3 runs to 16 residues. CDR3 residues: CAWSVRGLSSYNEQFF. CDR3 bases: TGTGCCTGGAGTGTACGAGGACTAAGCTCCTACAATGAGCAGTTCTTC.

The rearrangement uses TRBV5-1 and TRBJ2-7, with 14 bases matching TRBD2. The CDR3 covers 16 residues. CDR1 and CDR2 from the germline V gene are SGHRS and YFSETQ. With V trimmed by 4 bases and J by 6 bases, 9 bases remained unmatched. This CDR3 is CASSTGTSGSGGEQYF. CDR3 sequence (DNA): TGCGCCAGCAGCACAGGGACTAGCGGGAGTGGTGGCGAGCAGTACTTC.

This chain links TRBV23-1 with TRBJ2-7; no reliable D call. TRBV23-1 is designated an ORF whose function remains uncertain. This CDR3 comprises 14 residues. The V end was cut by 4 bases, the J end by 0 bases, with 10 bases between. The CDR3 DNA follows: TGCGCCAGCAGTCCCAGTGGTGGCTCCTACGAGCAGTACTTC. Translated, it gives CASSPSGGSYEQYF.

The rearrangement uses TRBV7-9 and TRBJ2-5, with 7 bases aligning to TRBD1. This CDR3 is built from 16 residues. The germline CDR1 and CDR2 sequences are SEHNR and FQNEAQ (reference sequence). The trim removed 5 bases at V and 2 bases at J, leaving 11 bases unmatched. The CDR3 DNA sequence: TGTGCCAGCAGCGCTTCAGGGGGTCTACTTCAAGAGACCCAGTACTTC. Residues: CASSASGGLLQETQYF.

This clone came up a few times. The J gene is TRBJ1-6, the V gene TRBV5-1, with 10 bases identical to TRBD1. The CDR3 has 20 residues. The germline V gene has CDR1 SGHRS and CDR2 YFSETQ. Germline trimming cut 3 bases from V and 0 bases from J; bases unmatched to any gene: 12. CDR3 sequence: CASSSSPGQGLSSYNSPLHF. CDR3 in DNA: TGCGCCAGCAGCTCGAGCCCGGGACAGGGGCTGAGCTCCTATAATTCACCCCTCCACTTT.

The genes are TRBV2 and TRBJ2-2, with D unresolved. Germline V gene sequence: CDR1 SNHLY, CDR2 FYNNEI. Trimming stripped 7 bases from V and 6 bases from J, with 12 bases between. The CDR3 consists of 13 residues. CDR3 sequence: CASIGETPGELFF. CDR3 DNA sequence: TGTGCCAGCATTGGGGAAACCCCCGGGGAGCTGTTTTTT.

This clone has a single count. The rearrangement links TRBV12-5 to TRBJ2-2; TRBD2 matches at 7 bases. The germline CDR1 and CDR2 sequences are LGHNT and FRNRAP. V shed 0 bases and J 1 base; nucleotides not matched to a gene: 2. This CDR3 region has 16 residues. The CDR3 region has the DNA TGTGCTAGTGGTTTGGTTCTAGCGGTGAACACCGGGGAGCTGTTTTTT. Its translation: CASGLVLAVNTGELFF.

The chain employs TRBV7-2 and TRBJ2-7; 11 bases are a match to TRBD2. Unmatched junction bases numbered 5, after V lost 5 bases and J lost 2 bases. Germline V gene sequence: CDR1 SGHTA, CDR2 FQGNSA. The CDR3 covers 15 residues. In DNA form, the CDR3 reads TGTGCCAGCAGCCTAAGACTAGCGGGGCCCTACGAGCAGTACTTC. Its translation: CASSLRLAGPYEQYF.

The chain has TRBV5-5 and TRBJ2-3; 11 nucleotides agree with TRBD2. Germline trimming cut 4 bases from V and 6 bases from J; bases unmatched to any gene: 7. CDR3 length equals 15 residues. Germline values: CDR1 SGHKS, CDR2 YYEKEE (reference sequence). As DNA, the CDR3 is TGTGCCAGCAGCCGACCCGGGACTAGCGGTGATACGCAGTATTTT. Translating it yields CASSRPGTSGDTQYF.

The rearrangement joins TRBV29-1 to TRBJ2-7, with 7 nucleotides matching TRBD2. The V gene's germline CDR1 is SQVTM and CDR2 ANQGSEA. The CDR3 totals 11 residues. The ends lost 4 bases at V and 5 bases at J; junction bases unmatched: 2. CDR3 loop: CSVGGGDEQYF. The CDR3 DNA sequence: TGCAGCGTTGGGGGAGGGGACGAGCAGTACTTC.

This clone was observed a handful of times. CDR3 nucleotide sequence: TGTGCCAGCAGCTTTGACTCCTGGCCCCAGCATTTT. Protein sequence: CASSFDSWPQHF. The V call is TRBV7-9, the J call TRBJ1-5; D gene uncertain. This CDR3 spans 12 amino acids. Trimming removed 3 bases at V and 9 bases at J, with 9 bases between. Germline V gene lookup returns CDR1 SEHNR and CDR2 FQNEAQ (reference sequence).

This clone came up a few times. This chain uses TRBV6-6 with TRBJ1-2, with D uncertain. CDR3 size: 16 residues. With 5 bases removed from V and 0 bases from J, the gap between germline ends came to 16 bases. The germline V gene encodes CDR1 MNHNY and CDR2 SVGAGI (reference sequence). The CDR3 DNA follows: TGTGCCAGCAGTCCAAGACAAGCCCCAGCTAACTATGGCTACACCTTC. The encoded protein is CASSPRQAPANYGYTF.

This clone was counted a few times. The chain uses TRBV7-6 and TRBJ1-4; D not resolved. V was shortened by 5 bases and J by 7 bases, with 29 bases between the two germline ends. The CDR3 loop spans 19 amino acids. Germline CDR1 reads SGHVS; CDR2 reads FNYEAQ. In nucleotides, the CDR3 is TGTGCCAGCAGCCCTTCCGTCCCCGGTCTTATTGGTCCGGGTGAAAAACTGTTTTTT. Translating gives CASSPSVPGLIGPGEKLFF.

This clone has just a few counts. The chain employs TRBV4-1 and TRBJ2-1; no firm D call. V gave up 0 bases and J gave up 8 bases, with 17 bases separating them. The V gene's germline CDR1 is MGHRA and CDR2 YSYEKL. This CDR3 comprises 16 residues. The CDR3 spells CASSQEGQIPTDEQFF. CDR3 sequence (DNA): TGCGCCAGCAGCCAAGAGGGCCAGATCCCAACCGATGAGCAGTTCTTC.

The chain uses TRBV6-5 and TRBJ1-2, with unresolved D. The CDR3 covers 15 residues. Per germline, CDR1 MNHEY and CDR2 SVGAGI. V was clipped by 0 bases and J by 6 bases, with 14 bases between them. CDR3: CASSYSGTANNGYTF. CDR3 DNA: TGTGCCAGCAGTTACTCCGGTACAGCTAATAATGGCTACACCTTC.

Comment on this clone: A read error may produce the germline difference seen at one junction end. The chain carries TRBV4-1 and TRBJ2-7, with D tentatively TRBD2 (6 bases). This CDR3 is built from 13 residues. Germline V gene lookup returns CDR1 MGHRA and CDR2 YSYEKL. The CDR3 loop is CASSQTAGREQYF. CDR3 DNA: TGTGCCAGCAGCCAGACAGCGGGCAGAGAGCAGTACTTC.

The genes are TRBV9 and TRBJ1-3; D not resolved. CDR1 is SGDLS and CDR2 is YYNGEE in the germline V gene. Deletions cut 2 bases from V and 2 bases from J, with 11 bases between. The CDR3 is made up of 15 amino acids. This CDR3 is CASSVGTDPGNTIYF. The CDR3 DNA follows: TGTGCCAGCAGCGTGGGCACCGACCCTGGAAACACCATATATTTT.

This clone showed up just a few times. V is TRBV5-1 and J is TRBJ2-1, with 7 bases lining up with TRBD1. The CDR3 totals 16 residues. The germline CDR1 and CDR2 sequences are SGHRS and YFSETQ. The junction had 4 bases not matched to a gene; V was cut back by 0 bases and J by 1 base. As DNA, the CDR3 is TGCGCCAGCAGCTTGGGAACAGGGGTGTCCTACAATGAGCAGTTCTTC. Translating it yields CASSLGTGVSYNEQFF.

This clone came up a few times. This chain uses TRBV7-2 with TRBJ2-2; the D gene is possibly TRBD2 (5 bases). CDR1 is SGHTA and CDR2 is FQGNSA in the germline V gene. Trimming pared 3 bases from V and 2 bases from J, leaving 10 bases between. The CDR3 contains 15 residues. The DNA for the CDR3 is TGTGCCAGCAGCTTCAAGAGCGGTAACACCGGGGAGCTGTTTTTT. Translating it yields CASSFKSGNTGELFF.

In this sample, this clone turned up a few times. The CDR3 DNA reads as TGTGCCTGGAGTGGGCTTAGGACAGGACCCTACAATGAGCAGTTCTTC. Amino acids: CAWSGLRTGPYNEQFF. The gene calls are TRBV30 and TRBJ2-1, with TRBD1 matching over 7 bases. Germline V gene data show CDR1 as GTSNPN and CDR2 as SVGIG (reference sequence). V gave up 1 base and J gave up 2 bases; unmatched junction bases: 8. The CDR3 has 16 residues.